The clone carrying this T cell receptor (beta chain) occurred once. The entry originates in a study of shared T cell receptors in the human thymus. Germline lookup yields CDR1 MNHEY and CDR2 SMNVEV (reference sequence). The J segment lost 4 bases and the V segment lost 2 bases, leaving 7 bases of the junction unmatched. CDR3 length: 17 amino acids. This table comes from immunoSEQ multiplex PCR, and its TCRdb copy is limited to in-frame clones, with some not included. The repertoire holds 600,000 to 900,000 clones, with 75% to 90% as singletons. These data were also reused for a study on human thymus T cells. As that report states: Among thymic and blood repertoires, usage of V and J genes appeared biased.

The chain couples TRBV27 to TRBJ2-1; TRBD2 agrees at 11 bases. This receptor was obtained from a girl less than two years old with a congenital heart defect. Specimen: thymocytes. CDR3 region: CASSLTPVAGGYNEQFF. For the CDR3, the DNA is TGTGCCAGCAGTTTAACTCCCGTAGCGGGGGGGTACAATGAGCAGTTCTTC.